Shown below are 17 T cell receptor beta chains from a single sample sequenced in a study of glioma-infiltrating T cells after dendritic cell vaccination. TCRdb keeps only in-frame clones here, not all; method: immunoSEQ multiplex PCR. The sample consists of approximately 22,000 clones, 70% to 80% of them appearing once. The sample was blood, taken before dendritic cell vaccination. The source of these receptors is a human donor with glioblastoma.

The genes are TRBV30 and TRBJ1-1; 8 bases map to TRBD1. Germline CDR1 reads GTSNPN; CDR2 reads SVGIG (reference sequence). J was trimmed by 13 bases and V by 3 bases; bases with no gene match: 7. CDR3 size: 11 residues. The CDR3 DNA sequence: TGTGCCTGGAGCCGTGGAGGACAGGGTTTCTTT. Protein product: CAWSRGGQGFF.

The chain has TRBV19 and TRBJ1-5; tentative D call: TRBD1 (5 bases). In germline, CDR1 is LNHDA, CDR2 SQIVND (reference sequence). Trimming pared 5 bases from V and 1 base from J, leaving 15 bases between. There are 16 residues in the CDR3. CDR3 sequence: CASSPGLGYSNQPQHF. In DNA form, the CDR3 reads TGTGCCAGTAGTCCAGGGTTAGGGTACAGCAATCAGCCCCAGCATTTT.

This rearrangement joins TRBV7-8 to TRBJ2-7, with 7 bases lining up with TRBD1. Trimming took 7 bases from V and 0 from J; bases not matched to a gene: 6. Germline V gene sequence: CDR1 SGHVS, CDR2 FQNEAQ. The CDR3 totals 14 residues. CDR3 in amino acids: CASTHRDSSYEQYF. CDR3 sequence (DNA): TGTGCCAGCACACACCGGGACAGCTCCTACGAGCAGTACTTC.

This clone was seen only once. The chain couples TRBV7-9 to TRBJ2-6, with no clear D. CDR1 is SEHNR, CDR2 FQNEAQ, per germline (reference sequence). The CDR3 extends over 15 amino acids. Trimming pared 5 bases from V and 1 base from J, leaving 9 bases between. CDR3 in amino acids: CASSPWASGANVLTF. The CDR3 nucleotides read TGTGCCAGCAGCCCATGGGCTTCTGGGGCCAACGTCCTGACTTTC.

This chain uses TRBV4-3 with TRBJ2-7; 7 nucleotides line up with TRBD2. The CDR3 has 13 amino acids. CDR1 LGHNA and CDR2 YSLEER come from the germline V gene. V dropped 4 bases and J dropped 3; count of bases not matched to a gene: 3. The CDR3 DNA reads as TGCGCCAGCAGCCTAGGCGGGAGCTACGAGCAGTACTTC. Translating gives CASSLGGSYEQYF.

This clone has just one count. The rearrangement links TRBV7-2 to TRBJ1-3, with D tentatively TRBD1 (5 bases). The V end was cut by 2 bases, the J end by 9 bases, with 14 bases between. CDR3 length: 14 residues. CDR1 and CDR2 from the germline V gene are SGHTA and FQGNSA. The CDR3 reads CASSLSGWEGTIYF. The CDR3, as DNA: TGTGCCAGCAGCTTATCAGGGTGGGAGGGCACCATATATTTT. Looking up the rest from reference TRBV7-2 and TRBJ1-3 gives the full variable domain: GAGVSQSPSNKVTEKGKDVELRCDPISGHTALYWYRQSLGQGLEFLIYFQGNSAPDKSGLPSDRFSAERTGGSVSTLTIQRTQQEDSAVYLCASSLSGWEGTIYFGEGSWLTVV.

This chain joins TRBV5-4 and TRBJ2-7, with 8 bases lining up with TRBD2. The CDR3 contains 16 residues. Germline values: CDR1 SGHNT, CDR2 YYREEE (reference sequence). V dropped 5 bases and J dropped 3; count of bases not matched to a gene: 13. The CDR3 nucleotides are TGTGCCAGCAGTTCGCGGGGGGCGAGGGTAAACTACGAGCAGTACTTC. It translates to CASSSRGARVNYEQYF. The full variable domain, rest sourced from reference TRBV5-4 and TRBJ2-7, is ETGVTQSPTHLIKTRGQQVTLRCSSQSGHNTVSWYQQALGQGPQFIFQYYREEENGRGNFPPRFSGLQFPNYSSELNVNALELDDSALYLCASSSRGARVNYEQYFGPGTRLTVT.

The sample holds a few counts of this clone. J is TRBJ1-2 and V is TRBV30; 8 bases match TRBD1. The junction had 7 bases not matched to a gene; V was cut back by 8 bases and J by 2 bases. Germline V gene lookup returns CDR1 GTSNPN and CDR2 SVGIG (reference sequence). There are 13 residues in the CDR3. The CDR3: CAGRTGSNYGYTF. For the CDR3, the DNA is TGTGCCGGAAGGACAGGGAGCAACTATGGCTACACCTTC.

The genes are TRBV5-4 and TRBJ2-7, with 11 positions matching TRBD2. J lost 0 bases, V lost 0 bases, and 5 bases had no gene match. Germline values: CDR1 SGHNT, CDR2 YYREEE (reference sequence). The CDR3 has 17 residues. CDR3 DNA sequence: TGTGCCAGCAGCTTGGGACTAGCGGGACGGAGCTCCTACGAGCAGTACTTC. This translates into CASSLGLAGRSSYEQYF.

The CDR3 nucleotides read TGTGCCAGCATGTCAGGCACCCATCCGAATCAGCCCCAGCATTTT. It is translated as CASMSGTHPNQPQHF. The chain carries TRBV6-1 and TRBJ1-5; D remains unclear. The germline V and J ends were trimmed by 7 bases and 4 bases, with 17 bases remaining between them. CDR1 MNHNS and CDR2 SASEGT come from the germline V gene. There are 15 residues in the CDR3.

The V gene is TRBV5-1, the J gene TRBJ2-3; 8 bases match TRBD2. The V and J ends lost 0 bases and 4 bases, in that order; junction bases with no gene match: 10. CDR3 length: 17 residues. Germline V gene sequence: CDR1 SGHRS, CDR2 YFSETQ. In DNA form, the CDR3 reads TGCGCCAGCAGCTTGGGTCTGCGGGAGGTCTCCCCAGATACGCAGTATTTT. Protein product: CASSLGLREVSPDTQYF.

The rearrangement uses TRBV6-6 and TRBJ2-1, with 7 nucleotides matching TRBD2. Germline V gene sequence: CDR1 MNHNY, CDR2 SVGAGI (reference sequence). The CDR3 runs 16 residues. Germline trimming cut 2 bases from V and 7 bases from J; bases unmatched to any gene: 11. The DNA of the CDR3 is TGTGCCAGCAGTTACCCGACTAGCCCCGCTAGGAATGAGCAGTTCTTC. Its protein product is CASSYPTSPARNEQFF.

The V and J genes are TRBV7-2 and TRBJ2-7; weak D call: TRBD1 (6 bases). Trimming pared 6 bases from V and 5 bases from J, leaving 17 bases between. Looked up from germline, CDR1 is SGHTA and CDR2 is FQGNSA. The CDR3 is made up of 14 amino acids. The CDR3 is CASRTKGQNHEQYF. The CDR3 DNA is TGTGCCAGCAGAACTAAAGGACAGAACCACGAGCAGTACTTC.

The chain is built from TRBV7-9 and TRBJ2-7, with a tentative D call TRBD1 (5 bases). CDR3 length: 14 amino acids. Germline V gene sequence: CDR1 SEHNR, CDR2 FQNEAQ (reference sequence). V dropped 3 bases and J dropped 2 bases, with 11 bases sitting between them. The CDR3 reads CASSFSPGTYEQYF. The CDR3 DNA is TGTGCCAGCAGCTTCTCTCCAGGGACCTACGAGCAGTACTTC.

This clone appeared a single time. V is TRBV4-1 and J is TRBJ2-1; 8 bases fit TRBD2. This CDR3 is built from 14 residues. Trimming took 8 bases from V and 9 from J; bases not matched to a gene: 12. CDR1 is MGHRA and CDR2 is YSYEKL in the germline V gene. Written as DNA, the CDR3 is TGCGCCAGCGCAACTAGCGGAGCCTATGGTGAGCAGTTCTTC. Translation: CASATSGAYGEQFF.

The genes are TRBV7-2 and TRBJ2-5, with 10 bases aligning to TRBD2. The CDR3 covers 17 residues. Germline lookup yields CDR1 SGHTA and CDR2 FQGNSA. V lost 2 bases, J lost 5 bases, and 11 bases stayed unmatched. CDR3 protein: CASSLKKREGLSETQYF. The DNA for the CDR3 is TGTGCCAGCAGCTTAAAGAAGCGGGAGGGCTTGTCGGAGACCCAGTACTTC.

The chain has TRBV7-2 and TRBJ2-5; TRBD1 is a possible D gene (5 bases). CDR1 is SGHTA, CDR2 FQGNSA, per germline. V was clipped by 2 bases and J by 4 bases, with 5 bases between them. The CDR3 extends over 12 amino acids. The CDR3, as DNA: TGTGCCAGCAGCTTAAGGGGAGAGACCCAGTACTTC. Translated: CASSLRGETQYF.